One and the same sample provided the 18 T cell receptor beta chains below, sequenced in a study of blood T cell repertoires in COVID-19. Produced via immunoSEQ multiplex PCR; TCRdb's table is partial and in-frame only. Of about 240,000 clones listed, about nine tenths are singletons. Input material: PBMCs or T cells enriched from blood (not recorded which). Receptors originate from a woman under 40 with acute COVID-19.

This clone was observed a single time. The chain has TRBV7-2 and TRBJ1-1, with D possibly matching TRBD1 (6 bases). The V and J ends lost 1 base and 5 bases respectively, with 11 bases between them. The CDR3 is 14 amino acids. The V gene's germline CDR1 is SGHTA and CDR2 FQGNSA. CDR3 amino acids: CASSLGNRATEAFF. CDR3 sequence (DNA): TGTGCCAGCAGCTTAGGCAACAGGGCAACTGAAGCTTTCTTT. Drawing the rest from reference TRBV7-2 and TRBJ1-1, the complete variable domain is GAGVSQSPSNKVTEKGKDVELRCDPISGHTALYWYRQSLGQGLEFLIYFQGNSAPDKSGLPSDRFSAERTGGSVSTLTIQRTQQEDSAVYLCASSLGNRATEAFFGQGTRLTVV.

This clone came up once. This rearrangement joins TRBV4-1 to TRBJ2-2; possible D gene TRBD2, 6 bases. The CDR3 has 15 residues. V lost 4 bases, J lost 7 bases, and 16 bases lay in between. In germline, CDR1 is MGHRA, CDR2 YSYEKL. CDR3 nucleotide sequence: TGCGCCAGCAGCCTTCGAGGAGGGGCGATCGGGGAGCTGTTTTTT. It encodes CASSLRGGAIGELFF.

The chain is built from TRBV18 and TRBJ1-2; D uncertain. This CDR3 contains 15 residues. Trimming took 1 base from V and 6 from J, leaving 15 bases between them. Per germline, CDR1 KGHSH and CDR2 LQKENI. CDR3 region: CASSPQETMGDGYTF. Here the CDR3 DNA reads TGTGCCAGCTCACCACAGGAAACTATGGGAGATGGCTACACCTTC.

This chain joins TRBV9 and TRBJ1-3; D is possibly TRBD1 (5 bases). V was clipped by 3 bases and J by 4 bases, with 17 bases between them. The length of the CDR3 is 16 residues. CDR1 is SGDLS, CDR2 YYNGEE, per germline. The CDR3 bases are TGTGCCAGCAGCGCAGCCCCCAGGGCGGGAGGAAACACCATATATTTT. Translating it yields CASSAAPRAGGNTIYF.

The chain combines TRBV2 with TRBJ2-1; 7 bases match TRBD1. V was pared by 2 bases and J by 7 bases, with 14 bases of the junction left unmatched. Germline V gives CDR1 SNHLY, CDR2 FYNNEI. This CDR3 is built from 17 residues. CDR3 sequence: CASSEPSPGLTGNEQFF. For the CDR3, the DNA is TGTGCCAGCAGTGAACCCTCTCCCGGCCTGACAGGGAATGAGCAGTTCTTC.

This clone was counted once. The rearrangement uses TRBV5-4 and TRBJ2-3; 12 bases fit TRBD2. The CDR3 is 16 residues long. V shed 4 bases and J 2 bases; nucleotides not matched to a gene: 5. Germline assignment: CDR1 SGHNT and CDR2 YYREEE (reference sequence). The CDR3 sequence is CASSPRTSGDTDTQYF. The CDR3 nucleotides read TGTGCCAGCAGCCCCAGGACTAGCGGGGACACAGATACGCAGTATTTT.

The chain is built from TRBV3-1 (or the pseudogene TRBV3-2) and TRBJ2-7, with 7 bases lining up with TRBD1. After removal of 2 bases from V and 7 bases from J, the junction contained 11 bases not matched to a gene. The length of the CDR3 is 15 residues. CDR1 and CDR2 from the germline V gene are LGHDT and YNNKEL (reference sequence). CDR3 nucleotide sequence: TGTGCCAGCAGCCAAAAGGGACAGCCAGCTTGGGAGCAGTACTTC. Translated, it gives CASSQKGQPAWEQYF.

Concerning this clone itself: Other DNA sequences of this sample code for an identical CDR3. The CDR3 bases are TGCGCCAGCAGCTTGCTAGCGGGGGGCACAGATACGCAGTATTTT. It is translated as CASSLLAGGTDTQYF. J is TRBJ2-3 and V is TRBV5-1; 10 bases are a match to TRBD2. With 1 base clipped from V and 1 base from J, the junction kept 0 bases outside the gene matches. The CDR3 is 15 residues long. The germline V gene encodes CDR1 SGHRS and CDR2 YFSETQ.

J is TRBJ1-2 and V is TRBV19; D ambiguous. The V gene lost 6 bases and the J gene lost 6 bases, with 20 bases spanning the gap. CDR1 and CDR2 from the germline V gene are LNHDA and SQIVND (reference sequence). The CDR3 totals 15 residues. The CDR3 DNA reads as TGTGCCAGTAGATCCCGCCAGGAGGTTAGGGATGGCTACACCTTC. It translates to CASRSRQEVRDGYTF.

The rearrangement joins TRBV7-2 to TRBJ2-2, with 8 bases lining up with TRBD2. Trimming at V came to 6 bases and at J to 7 bases, leaving 13 bases not matched to a gene. The CDR3 loop spans 16 amino acids. CDR1 and CDR2 (germline): SGHTA, FQGNSA. DNA of the CDR3: TGTGCCAGCAGTCCCCTCTCGGGGGGGCTCGGCGGGGAGCTGTTTTTT. It yields the protein CASSPLSGGLGGELFF.

The rearrangement uses TRBV15 and TRBJ1-1; a weak D match, TRBD1 (6 bases). V gave up 0 bases and J gave up 11 bases, with 13 bases separating them. This CDR3 region has 13 residues. From germline, CDR1 is LNHNV and CDR2 YYDKDF (reference sequence). CDR3 coding DNA: TGTGCCACCAGCAGAGATGTGGGGACACCGGCTTTCTTT. Residues: CATSRDVGTPAFF.

The J gene is TRBJ1-6, the V gene TRBV6-5, with D possibly matching TRBD1 (5 bases). Germline V lookup: CDR1 MNHEY, CDR2 SVGAGI. CDR3 length: 14 amino acids. Deletions cut 9 bases from V and 0 bases from J, with 9 bases between. In nucleotides, the CDR3 is TGTGCCAGTTTAGACAGCTCCTATAATTCACCCCTCCACTTT. This encodes CASLDSSYNSPLHF.

The chain employs TRBV5-6 and TRBJ1-1; the D gene is possibly TRBD1 (6 bases). The V gene lost 4 bases and the J gene lost 0 bases, with 10 bases spanning the gap. The CDR3 runs to 14 residues. Germline assignment: CDR1 SGHDT and CDR2 YYEEEE. This CDR3 is CASSPTGMNTEAFF. CDR3 in DNA: TGTGCCAGCAGCCCTACAGGGATGAACACTGAAGCTTTCTTT.

The chain is built from TRBV2 and TRBJ2-2, with D tentatively TRBD1 (6 bases). There are 16 residues in the CDR3. Germline assignment: CDR1 SNHLY and CDR2 FYNNEI. Trimming removed 4 bases at V and 4 bases at J, with 16 bases between. The CDR3 spells CASSGIRQGTTGELFF. The CDR3 bases are TGTGCCAGCAGTGGGATTAGGCAGGGGACCACCGGGGAGCTGTTTTTT.

J is TRBJ2-6 and V is TRBV4-1, with D unresolved. The germline V gene encodes CDR1 MGHRA and CDR2 YSYEKL. Trimming stripped 6 bases from V and 0 bases from J, with 3 bases between. The CDR3 is 13 residues long. The CDR3 sequence: CASSNSGANVLTF. Here the CDR3 DNA reads TGCGCCAGCAGTAACTCTGGGGCCAACGTCCTGACTTTC.

V usage is TRBV3-1 (or the pseudogene TRBV3-2) and J usage is TRBJ2-7; 9 nucleotides line up with TRBD1. With 0 bases clipped from V and 7 bases from J, the junction kept 7 bases outside the gene matches. The CDR3 is made up of 15 amino acids. Germline lookup yields CDR1 LGHDT and CDR2 YNNKEL (reference sequence). CDR3 loop: CASSQDRTGAREQYF. The CDR3 DNA is TGTGCCAGCAGCCAAGATAGGACAGGGGCAAGGGAGCAGTACTTC.

This clone was seen only a few times. The chain has TRBV27 and TRBJ1-2; D might be TRBD1 (6 bases). Looked up from germline, CDR1 is MNHEY and CDR2 is SMNVEV (reference sequence). The germline V and J ends were trimmed by 8 bases and 2 bases, with 12 bases remaining between them. This CDR3 has 13 amino acids. CDR3 in amino acids: CASGQGNNYGYTF. The DNA for the CDR3 is TGTGCCAGCGGCCAGGGGAACAACTATGGCTACACCTTC.

The chain employs TRBV14 and TRBJ2-7, with D possibly TRBD2 on 5 matching bases. The V gene lost 0 bases and the J gene lost 3 bases, with 15 bases spanning the gap. The CDR3 extends over 16 amino acids. Germline CDR1 SGHDN, CDR2 FVKESK. The CDR3 here is CASSQDTGRLNYEQYF. The CDR3 region has the DNA TGTGCCAGCAGCCAAGATACGGGGAGACTCAACTACGAGCAGTACTTC.